The 28 T cell receptor beta chains below come from one sample, sequenced in a study of blood T cells in healthy people across ages. Using a J-beta primer mix together with a sample-barcoded 5' primer, a second PCR was run for roughly 7 to 11 cycles. In TCRdb, the 5' RACE reads were re-called with MiXCR into one record per CDR3 protein. This table holds approximately 690,000 distinct CDR3 sequences, less than 45% found once. Sequenced sample: blood. These receptors were obtained from a man aged 80 or over in good health.

The CDR3 coding sequence is TGTGCCAGCAGCGTCGGACAGGGCCGACTAGAGACCCAGTACTTC. It yields the protein CASSVGQGRLETQYF. The V call is TRBV9, the J call TRBJ2-4; 8 positions agree with TRBD1. The J call may not be correct, given that the DNA end is closer to TRBJ2-5. The CDR3 sequence is 15 residues long. The germline V gene has CDR1 SGDLS and CDR2 YYNGEE.

This clonotype was seen repeatedly, ten times or more. The chain is built from TRBV5-1 and TRBJ2-7; D gene uncertain. CDR1 is SGHRS and CDR2 is YFSETQ in the germline V gene. V was shortened by 5 bases and J by 2 bases, with 5 bases between the two germline ends. The CDR3 is 11 amino acids. DNA for the CDR3: TGCGCCAGCAGAGAGGCCTACGAGCAGTACTTC. This sequence encodes CASREAYEQYF. Full variable domain (remainder filled in from reference TRBV5-1 and TRBJ2-7): KAGVTQTPRYLIKTRGQQVTLSCSPISGHRSVSWYQQTPGQGLQFLFEYFSETQRNKGNFPGRFSGRQFSNSRSEMNVSTLELGDSALYLCASREAYEQYFGPGTRLTVT.

The chain employs TRBV6-5 and TRBJ2-5; D unclear. This CDR3 has 16 amino acids. Trimming took off 0 bases at V and 5 bases at J, with 16 bases between the two ends. Per germline, CDR1 MNHEY and CDR2 SVGAGI. CDR3 nucleotides: TGTGCCAGCAGTTACTCGAGAAGCCACGGATTTGAGACCCAGTACTTC. It specifies CASSYSRSHGFETQYF.

There are many counts of this clonotype. This chain's CDR3 is CASSQDHLAGEETQYF. For the CDR3, the DNA is TGCGCCAGCAGCCAAGACCATCTAGCGGGCGAAGAGACCCAGTACTTC. This chain connects TRBV4-3 to TRBJ2-5; 8 nucleotides line up with TRBD2. CDR1 is LGHNA, CDR2 YSLEER, per germline. Trimming at V came to 0 bases and at J to 3 bases, leaving 6 bases not matched to a gene. This CDR3 is built from 16 residues.

The chain carries TRBV4-3 and TRBJ2-4; TRBD2 might be the D (5 bases). V lost 1 base to trimming and J lost 9 bases, with 19 bases between them. Germline values: CDR1 LGHNA, CDR2 YSLEER. This CDR3 is built from 16 residues. CDR3 nucleotides: TGCGCCAGCAGCCAAGTGGTCGGGGATGCCAAGGGCATTCAGTACTTC. Translated: CASSQVVGDAKGIQYF.

V and J are TRBV7-2 and TRBJ2-2; D may match TRBD1 or TRBD2 (5 bases each). Germline CDR1 is SGHTA and CDR2 is FQGNSA. This CDR3 is built from 17 residues. The ends were cut back, 4 bases at V and 4 bases at J, with 19 bases in the middle. The CDR3, as DNA: TGTGCCAGCAGCTACCCCGGGGACCCGACCGTCACCGGGGAGCTGTTTTTT. This translates into CASSYPGDPTVTGELFF.

The table lists this clonotype with a few counts. The J gene is TRBJ2-7, the V gene TRBV7-2, with unresolved D. The end of the DNA is better explained by TRBJ2-5, so the J call may be wrong. The CDR3 totals 13 residues. Germline CDR1 and CDR2: SGHTA and FQGNSA. The CDR3 loop reads CASSIIRGETQYF. Written as DNA, the CDR3 is TGTGCCAGCAGCATCATTAGAGGCGAGACCCAGTACTTC.

This clonotype was counted between two and nine times. The rearrangement uses TRBV25-1 and TRBJ2-7; TRBD1 agrees at 9 bases. Germline trimming cut 6 bases from V and 5 bases from J; bases unmatched to any gene: 8. The CDR3 has 14 amino acids. Germline loops: CDR1 MGHDK, CDR2 SYGVNS. The CDR3 is CASRPGQGTHEQYF. CDR3 DNA sequence: TGTGCCAGCAGACCGGGACAGGGAACCCACGAGCAGTACTTC.

The rearrangement uses TRBV20-1 and TRBJ2-1; 8 bases fit TRBD2. The CDR3 has 13 amino acids. J gave up 9 bases and V 6 bases, and 10 bases lay outside the gene matches. The V gene's germline CDR1 is DFQATT and CDR2 SNEGSKA (reference sequence). The CDR3 sequence: CSASTGTSIEQFF. In nucleotides, the CDR3 is TGCAGTGCATCAACCGGGACTAGTATTGAGCAGTTCTTC.

The genes are TRBV20-1 and TRBJ2-5; 12 nucleotides align to TRBD2. Germline CDR1 is DFQATT and CDR2 is SNEGSKA (reference sequence). After removal of 4 bases from V and 5 bases from J, the junction contained 20 bases not matched to a gene. The CDR3 consists of 19 residues. CDR3 residues: CSATPPGLAGPTTRETQYF. The DNA for the CDR3 is TGCAGTGCTACTCCCCCGGGACTAGCGGGTCCTACCACCCGGGAGACCCAGTACTTC.

The chain has TRBV7-8 and TRBJ2-2; D may be TRBD1 (6 bases). Trimming removed 4 bases at V and 2 bases at J, with 14 bases between. Germline V lookup: CDR1 SGHVS, CDR2 FQNEAQ. This CDR3 spans 16 amino acids. The chain's CDR3 is CASSSRDRRNTGELFF. The CDR3 DNA reads TGTGCCAGCAGCTCTAGAGACAGGCGCAACACCGGGGAGCTGTTTTTT.

The chain is built from TRBV12-3 or TRBV12-4 and TRBJ1-2, with a weak D call TRBD1 (5 bases). V was pared by 5 bases and J by 5 bases, with 12 bases between. There are 13 residues in the CDR3. CDR3 protein: CASSQGTVYGYTF. In nucleotides, the CDR3 is TGTGCCAGCAGTCAAGGGACTGTGTATGGCTACACCTTC.

This clonotype came up a few times. The CDR3 spells CASSLLVGGGANVLTF. As DNA, the CDR3 is TGTGCCAGCAGTTTATTAGTAGGAGGTGGGGCCAACGTCCTGACTTTC. The V call is TRBV27, the J call TRBJ2-6; D possibly corresponds to TRBD2 (5 bases). The CDR3 is 16 amino acids. CDR1 is MNHEY and CDR2 is SMNVEV in the germline V gene (reference sequence). Trimming cost V 1 base and J 3 bases, with 10 bases left between them.

Notes on this clonotype: It may be a read error: a sequence one base away is much more abundant. The V and J genes are TRBV7-2 and TRBJ2-5; 11 nucleotides match TRBD1. This CDR3 region has 15 residues. CDR1 and CDR2 from the germline V gene are SGHTA and FQGNSA. V lost 4 bases and J lost 11; bases outside the gene matches: 12. The CDR3 here is CASSSRTGGLYGQYF. The CDR3 nucleotides are TGTGCCAGCAGCTCACGGACAGGGGGCCTCTACGGGCAGTACTTC. The variable domain in full, with the rest retrieved from reference TRBV7-2 and TRBJ2-5, is GAGVSQSPSNKVTEKGKDVELRCDPISGHTALYWYRQSLGQGLEFLIYFQGNSAPDKSGLPSDRFSAERTGGSVSTLTIQRTQQEDSAVYLCASSSRTGGLYGQYFGPGTRLLVL.

The J gene is TRBJ1-5, the V gene TRBV12-3 or TRBV12-4; D perhaps matches TRBD1 (5 bases). V was pared by 6 bases and J by 9 bases, with 21 bases between. The length of the CDR3 is 15 residues. The CDR3 coding sequence is TGTGCCAGCAGCTCAGCCGGGGCATTTGAGTCGCCCCAGCATTTT. Its protein is CASSSAGAFESPQHF.

This clonotype was observed many times. The genes are TRBV14 and TRBJ2-1; tentative D call: TRBD1 (6 bases). Germline V lookup: CDR1 SGHDN, CDR2 FVKESK. This CDR3 has 16 amino acids. V lost 1 base and J lost 2, with 12 bases in between. CDR3 in DNA: TGTGCCAGCAGCCAAGGTTACAGGGTGACCTACAATGAGCAGTTCTTC. Protein sequence: CASSQGYRVTYNEQFF.

This clonotype turned up a few times. The V call is TRBV20-1, the J call TRBJ2-1, with D perhaps assigned TRBD1 or TRBD2 (5 bases each). From germline, CDR1 is DFQATT and CDR2 SNEGSKA (reference sequence). The CDR3 spans 12 residues. The V gene lost 7 bases and the J gene lost 2 bases, with 9 bases spanning the gap. CDR3 loop: CSVLGAYNEQFF. CDR3 sequence (DNA): TGCAGTGTCCTGGGGGCCTACAATGAGCAGTTCTTC.

With respect to this clonotype: A junction boundary mismatches the germline segment, possibly from a read error. The chain's CDR3 is CAWSVLGATGTQYF. In DNA form, the CDR3 reads TGTGCCTGGAGTGTACTGGGGGCGACAGGTACGCAGTATTTT. The rearrangement links TRBV30 to TRBJ2-3; possibly TRBD1 for D (6 bases). Germline V gene lookup returns CDR1 GTSNPN and CDR2 SVGIG (reference sequence). The CDR3 extends over 14 amino acids.

The chain links TRBV14 to TRBJ2-5, with D unresolved. Germline CDR1 is SGHDN and CDR2 is FVKESK. Trimming took off 1 base at V and 6 bases at J, with 18 bases between the two ends. The CDR3 has 16 amino acids. The CDR3 loop is CASSQVVYSPGQTQYF. In DNA form, the CDR3 reads TGTGCCAGCAGCCAAGTAGTGTACTCCCCTGGACAGACCCAGTACTTC.

This clonotype occurred a few times. J is TRBJ2-7 and V is TRBV4-1, with unresolved D. Germline CDR1 MGHRA, CDR2 YSYEKL. The CDR3 is made up of 15 amino acids. V was cut by 0 bases and J by 6 bases, with 15 bases left in between. The CDR3 is CASSQDRGGSGEQYF. In DNA, the CDR3 is TGCGCCAGCAGCCAAGACCGTGGTGGGTCGGGCGAGCAGTACTTC.

V and J are TRBV11-2 and TRBJ2-4; D might be TRBD1 (6 bases). CDR3 length equals 17 residues. Trimming removed 5 bases at V and 0 bases at J, with 17 bases between. Germline V gene lookup returns CDR1 SGHAT and CDR2 FQNNGV. The chain's CDR3 is CASSQNGQILAKNIQYF. In nucleotides, the CDR3 is TGTGCCAGCAGCCAAAATGGACAGATACTAGCCAAAAACATTCAGTACTTC.

The chain employs TRBV4-3 and TRBJ1-1, with TRBD1 as a possible D gene (5 bases). V was trimmed by 4 bases and J by 1 base, leaving 13 bases between them. CDR1 and CDR2 from the germline V gene are LGHNA and YSLEER. This CDR3 is 15 amino acids long. This chain's CDR3 is CASSPSPQGNTEAFF. DNA for the CDR3: TGCGCCAGCAGCCCCTCCCCCCAGGGGAACACTGAAGCTTTCTTT.

V gene TRBV20-1 combines with J gene TRBJ1-4; 7 nucleotides agree with TRBD1. With V trimmed by 5 bases and J by 3 bases, 6 bases remained unmatched. CDR3 length: 14 amino acids. CDR1 DFQATT and CDR2 SNEGSKA come from the germline V gene (reference sequence). CDR3 region: CSAGRTGANEKLFF. The CDR3 DNA reads as TGCAGTGCTGGTAGGACAGGAGCTAATGAAAAACTGTTTTTT.

This clonotype was counted between two and nine times. V and J are TRBV12-3 or TRBV12-4 and TRBJ2-1; 8 bases align to TRBD1. Losses at the gene ends were 0 bases for V and 5 bases for J; bases not matched to a gene: 0. This CDR3 comprises 14 residues. CDR3 DNA sequence: TGTGCCAGCAGTTTAGCGACAGGGGACAATGAGCAGTTCTTC. Its translation is CASSLATGDNEQFF.

The chain couples TRBV6-4 to TRBJ2-1; possible D gene TRBD2, 5 bases. The germline V and J ends were trimmed by 4 bases and 6 bases, with 10 bases remaining between them. Germline V gives CDR1 MRHNA, CDR2 SNTAGT. The CDR3 runs to 13 residues. The CDR3 loop reads CASSVEETNEQFF. For the CDR3, the DNA is TGTGCCAGCAGTGTGGAGGAAACCAATGAGCAGTTCTTC.

The J gene is TRBJ2-2, the V gene TRBV6-2 or TRBV6-3; D not certain. CDR1 is MNHEY and CDR2 is SVGEGT in the germline V gene. V was cut by 0 bases and J by 0 bases, with 11 bases left in between. This CDR3 comprises 17 residues. This CDR3 is CASSYSPGRSNTGELFF. The CDR3 region has the DNA TGTGCCAGCAGTTACTCCCCTGGGCGGTCGAACACCGGGGAGCTGTTTTTT.

The V call is TRBV20-1, the J call TRBJ1-5; TRBD1 aligns across 7 bases. CDR1 and CDR2 from the germline V gene are DFQATT and SNEGSKA (reference sequence). Losses at the gene ends were 5 bases for V and 2 bases for J; bases not matched to a gene: 6. CDR3 length: 14 residues. CDR3: CSASPGQGNQPQHF. The DNA for the CDR3 is TGCAGTGCTTCCCCCGGACAGGGCAATCAGCCCCAGCATTTT.

V and J are TRBV5-4 and TRBJ2-3; D gene unclear. Looked up from germline, CDR1 is SGHNT and CDR2 is YYREEE (reference sequence). V was shortened by 3 bases and J by 4 bases, with 9 bases between the two germline ends. The CDR3 spans 13 residues. The CDR3 region is CASSSLRADTQYF. CDR3 DNA sequence: TGTGCCAGCAGCTCCCTGCGCGCAGATACGCAGTATTTT.